The entry below gives a single TCR beta chain sequence along with its context. Its specificity is unknown. The data were taken from a study of monozygotic twins with inflammatory bowel disease. Points from the study as a whole: People with IBD had fewer clonotypes in common with others than healthy twins did, especially with disease activity. Between concordant and discordant twins, repertoire similarity failed to differ, a result that limited power may explain. Whereas healthy co-twins had higher TCRbeta diversity (inverse Simpson), IBD patients had lower diversity.

From germline, CDR1 is SGHAT and CDR2 FQNNGV. The CDR3 spans 14 residues. TCRdb reanalyzed the 5' RACE reads, giving one entry per CDR3 protein sequence and no DNA. This table holds about 210,000 distinct CDR3 sequences. V usage is TRBV11-2 and J usage is TRBJ1-1. The sample consisted of blood. The receptor comes from a human donor with ulcerative colitis or Crohn's disease, or a healthy co-twin of an affected twin (not recorded which). CDR3 loop: CASSPRGRGTEAFF.